A selection of T cell receptor beta chains follows, all from one sample in a study of cytomegalovirus exposure and HLA in healthy donors. Only in-frame clones appear in the TCRdb table, and some are missing; sequencing was by immunoSEQ multiplex PCR. The sample includes under 130,000 clones, about 12% of them seen just once. The sequenced sample was PBMCs. These receptors originate from a man aged 40-49 years in good health and CMV-seropositive. The CDR3 runs from the conserved cysteine through the conserved F or W. The order of the fields is clone size, D gene, J gene, V gene, CDR3 protein, CDR3 DNA. A D gene is named only where the DNA matches it firmly. The listing skips clone size in some rows; elsewhere it reads once, few, many or a size class.

few | NA | TRBJ2-2 | TRBV5-1 | CASSLGQFTGELFF | TGCGCCAGCAGCTTGGGTCAGTTCACCGGGGAGCTGTTTTTT
NA | NA | TRBJ1-2 | TRBV18 | CASSGDTYGYTF | TGTGCCAGCTCAGGGGACACCTATGGCTACACCTTC
NA | TRBD2 | TRBJ2-1 | TRBV5-1 | CASSSGAGGSLWSYNEQFF | TGCGCCAGCAGCTCGGGAGCGGGAGGTTCCCTCTGGTCCTACAATGAGCAGTTCTTC
NA | NA | TRBJ2-1 | TRBV5-1 | CASRPVGGSSNEQFF | TGCGCCAGCCGGCCCGTGGGCGGGTCCTCCAATGAGCAGTTCTTC
few | TRBD2 | TRBJ2-2 | TRBV27 | CASSLAGGNAGELFF | TGTGCCAGCAGTTTAGCGGGAGGTAACGCCGGGGAGCTGTTTTTT
few | NA | TRBJ2-3 | TRBV27 | CASTGRGVWADTQYF | TGTGCCAGCACTGGCCGCGGGGTGTGGGCAGATACGCAGTATTTT
NA | NA | TRBJ2-5 | TRBV30 | CAWSVGLAQETQYF | TGTGCCTGGAGTGTAGGGCTAGCGCAAGAGACCCAGTACTTC
NA | NA | TRBJ2-1 | TRBV5-1 | CASSSLTDNEQFF | TGCGCCAGCAGCTCGCTGACAGACAATGAGCAGTTCTTC
once | NA | TRBJ2-5 | TRBV5-1 | CASSLYGLLEETQYF | TGCGCCAGCAGCTTGTATGGGCTGTTAGAGGAGACCCAGTACTTC
few | TRBD1 | TRBJ1-2 | TRBV4-2 | CASSQANPNRGVNYGYTF | TGTGCCAGCAGCCAAGCCAACCCCAACAGGGGGGTTAACTATGGCTACACCTTC
NA | NA | TRBJ1-3 | TRBV29-1 | CSVWTDSGNTIYF | TGCAGCGTCTGGACAGACTCTGGAAACACCATATATTTT
NA | NA | TRBJ1-5 | TRBV7-9 | CASSLAFQGEHQPQHF | TGTGCCAGCAGCTTAGCGTTTCAGGGTGAGCATCAGCCCCAGCATTTT
NA | NA | TRBJ2-7 | TRBV5-1 | CASSTAQGTLYEQYF | TGCGCCAGCAGCACCGCACAGGGGACTTTGTACGAGCAGTACTTC
few | NA | TRBJ2-5 | TRBV19 | CASSIWGRDSKYQYF | TGTGCCAGTAGTATTTGGGGCCGGGACTCCAAATACCAGTACTTC
few | NA | TRBJ2-6 | TRBV9 | CASSRSGANVLTF | TGTGCCAGCAGTCGCTCTGGGGCCAACGTCCTGACTTTC
NA | NA | TRBJ2-1 | TRBV29-1 | CSVIGQSYNEQFF | TGCAGCGTTATAGGACAGTCCTACAATGAGCAGTTCTTC
NA | NA | TRBJ1-2 | TRBV11-2 | CASRSQFYGYTF | TGTGCCAGCAGGTCCCAGTTCTATGGCTACACCTTC
few | NA | TRBJ2-2 | TRBV6-4 | CASRIQGTTGELFF | TGTGCCAGCAGGATCCAGGGTACCACCGGGGAGCTGTTTTTT
NA | TRBD2 | TRBJ2-7 | TRBV28 | CASSFVAGPSYEQYF | TGTGCCAGCAGTTTCGTAGCGGGACCATCCTACGAGCAGTACTTC
NA | TRBD1 | TRBJ1-5 | TRBV18 | CASSLGTESNQPQHF | TGTGCCAGCTCACTAGGGACAGAGTCAAATCAGCCCCAGCATTTT